The 6 T cell receptor beta chains below all came from one sample that was sequenced in a study of blood T cells in healthy people across ages. PCR was performed a second time for about 7 to 11 cycles using a sample-barcoded 5' primer and a J-beta primer mix. TCRdb redid the calling of the 5' RACE reads with MiXCR, one entry per CDR3 protein. Of roughly 1.4 million distinct CDR3 sequences listed, roughly 59% are singletons. Sequenced material: blood. Every receptor here comes from a man aged 18-30 years in good health.

The chain has TRBV5-1 and TRBJ2-3; 7 bases agree with TRBD1. This CDR3 region has 15 residues. V lost 4 bases and J lost 1; bases outside the gene matches: 6. Germline V gene lookup returns CDR1 SGHRS and CDR2 YFSETQ. The CDR3 here is CASSEGQVRTDTQYF. The CDR3 DNA follows: TGCGCCAGCAGCGAAGGACAGGTACGCACAGATACGCAGTATTTT.

This clonotype was observed at least ten times. The genes are TRBV13 and TRBJ2-5, with 10 bases that match TRBD2. The CDR3 sequence is 17 residues long. V dropped 6 bases and J dropped 1; count of bases not matched to a gene: 11. Per germline, CDR1 PRHDT and CDR2 FYEKMQ (reference sequence). The CDR3, as DNA: TGTGCCAGCAGGCCCCTGGCTAGCGGGAGTTCCCAAGAGACCCAGTACTTC. Amino acid sequence: CASRPLASGSSQETQYF.

V gene TRBV6-5 combines with J gene TRBJ2-5; possible D gene TRBD2, 7 bases. Trimming took 3 bases from V and 2 from J, leaving 22 bases between them. The germline V gene has CDR1 MNHEY and CDR2 SVGAGI. The CDR3 covers 18 residues. CDR3 sequence: CASSYTVDWGGPQETQYF. The CDR3 coding sequence is TGTGCCAGCAGTTATACAGTGGATTGGGGGGGCCCTCAAGAGACCCAGTACTTC.

V and J are TRBV20-1 and TRBJ2-7, with TRBD2 matching over 13 bases. Germline V gene data show CDR1 as DFQATT and CDR2 as SNEGSKA (reference sequence). The V gene end was trimmed by 5 bases and the J gene end by 1 base; junction bases not matched to a gene: 11. The CDR3 runs 17 residues. In nucleotides, the CDR3 is TGCAGTGCTCCCCGAGTCCCGGGACTAGCGGGGTCCTACGAGCAGTACTTC. It specifies CSAPRVPGLAGSYEQYF.

J is TRBJ1-1 and V is TRBV7-2; 9 nucleotides align to TRBD1. This CDR3 comprises 14 residues. CDR1 and CDR2 from the germline V gene are SGHTA and FQGNSA. Losses at the gene ends were 6 bases for V and 11 bases for J; bases not matched to a gene: 13. The CDR3: CASRRTPGQGMAFF. CDR3 nucleotide sequence: TGTGCCAGCAGACGAACGCCGGGACAGGGTATGGCTTTCTTT.

CDR3 protein: CATSFRGTSSYEQYF. Written as DNA, the CDR3 is TGTGCCACCAGCTTTCGCGGGACAAGCTCCTACGAGCAGTACTTC. This sequence joins TRBV15 and TRBJ2-7, with D perhaps matching TRBD1 or TRBD2 (6 bases each). The CDR3 is made up of 15 amino acids. CDR1 and CDR2 (germline): LNHNV, YYDKDF (reference sequence). The V end lost 5 bases, the J end lost 0 bases, and 14 bases lay between the germline ends.